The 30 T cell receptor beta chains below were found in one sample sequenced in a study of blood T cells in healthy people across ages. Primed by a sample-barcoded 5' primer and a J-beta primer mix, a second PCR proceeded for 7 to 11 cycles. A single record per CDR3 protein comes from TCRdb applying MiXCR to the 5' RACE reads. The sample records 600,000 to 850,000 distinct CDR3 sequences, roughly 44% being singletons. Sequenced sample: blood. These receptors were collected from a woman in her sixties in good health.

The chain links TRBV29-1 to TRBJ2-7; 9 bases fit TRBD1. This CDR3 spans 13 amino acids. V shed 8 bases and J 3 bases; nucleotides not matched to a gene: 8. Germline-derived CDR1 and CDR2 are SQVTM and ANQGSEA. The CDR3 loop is CSTRQGESYEQYF. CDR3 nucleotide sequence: TGCAGCACCCGACAGGGGGAGAGCTACGAGCAGTACTTC.

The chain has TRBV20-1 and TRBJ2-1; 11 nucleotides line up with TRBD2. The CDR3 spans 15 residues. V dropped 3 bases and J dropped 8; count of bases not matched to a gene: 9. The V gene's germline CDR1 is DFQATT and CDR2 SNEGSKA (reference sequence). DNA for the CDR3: TGCAGTGCTAGGTCTAGCGGGGGGCTAGCCTATGAGCAGTTCTTC. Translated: CSARSSGGLAYEQFF.

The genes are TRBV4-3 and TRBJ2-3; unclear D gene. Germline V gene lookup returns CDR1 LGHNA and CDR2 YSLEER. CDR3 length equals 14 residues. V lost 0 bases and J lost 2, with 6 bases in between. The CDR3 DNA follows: TGCGCCAGCAGCCAAGAGGTGGACACAGATACGCAGTATTTT. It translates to CASSQEVDTDTQYF.

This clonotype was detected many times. This chain's CDR3 is CASRPAGGPHNEQFF. The DNA for the CDR3 is TGTGCCAGCAGGCCAGCGGGAGGGCCACACAATGAGCAGTTCTTC. This chain connects TRBV6-2 or TRBV6-3 to TRBJ2-1, with TRBD2 matching over 10 bases. Trimming removed 6 bases from V and 5 bases from J; junction bases left unmatched: 7. Germline loops: CDR1 MNHEY, CDR2 SVGEGT. This CDR3 is built from 15 residues.

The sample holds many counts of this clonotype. As DNA, the CDR3 is TGCAGCGTTGAGAAGCCGGGGACAGCCCAAGAGACCCAGTACTTC. It codes for CSVEKPGTAQETQYF. The chain couples TRBV29-1 to TRBJ2-5; TRBD1 agrees at 7 bases. Germline CDR1 and CDR2: SQVTM and ANQGSEA. The ends lost 3 bases at V and 1 base at J; junction bases unmatched: 8. This CDR3 spans 15 amino acids.

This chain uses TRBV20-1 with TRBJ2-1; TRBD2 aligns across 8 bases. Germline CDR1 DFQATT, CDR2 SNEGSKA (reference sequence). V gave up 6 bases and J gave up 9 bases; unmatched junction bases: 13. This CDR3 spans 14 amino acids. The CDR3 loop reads CSAQVPGGPIEQFF. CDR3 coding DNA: TGCAGTGCCCAGGTCCCGGGAGGGCCGATTGAGCAGTTCTTC.

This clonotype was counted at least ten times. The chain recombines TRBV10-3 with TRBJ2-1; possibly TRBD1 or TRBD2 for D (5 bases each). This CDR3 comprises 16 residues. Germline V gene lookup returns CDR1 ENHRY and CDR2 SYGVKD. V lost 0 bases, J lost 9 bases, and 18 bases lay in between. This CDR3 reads CAISESQDPGGSEQFF. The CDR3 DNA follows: TGTGCCATCAGTGAGTCACAGGACCCCGGTGGGAGTGAGCAGTTCTTC.

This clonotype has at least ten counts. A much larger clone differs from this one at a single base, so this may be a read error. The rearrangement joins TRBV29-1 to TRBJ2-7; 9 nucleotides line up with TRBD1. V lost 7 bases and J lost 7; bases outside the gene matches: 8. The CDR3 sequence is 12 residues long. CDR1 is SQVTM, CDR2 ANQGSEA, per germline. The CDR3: CSARDRVNEQYF. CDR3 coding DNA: TGCAGCGCCCGGGACAGGGTTAATGAGCAGTACTTC.

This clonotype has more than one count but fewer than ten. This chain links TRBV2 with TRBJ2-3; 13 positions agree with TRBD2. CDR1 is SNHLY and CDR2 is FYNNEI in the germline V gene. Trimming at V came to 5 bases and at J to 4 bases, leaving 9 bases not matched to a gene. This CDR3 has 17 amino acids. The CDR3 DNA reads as TGTGCCAGCAGTACCCCCGGGACTAGCGGGACGTCAGATACGCAGTATTTT. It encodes CASSTPGTSGTSDTQYF.

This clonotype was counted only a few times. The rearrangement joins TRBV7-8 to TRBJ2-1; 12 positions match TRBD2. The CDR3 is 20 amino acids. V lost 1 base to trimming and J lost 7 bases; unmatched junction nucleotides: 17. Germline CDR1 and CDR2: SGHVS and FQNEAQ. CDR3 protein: CASSLVGVSSGGAWYNEQFF. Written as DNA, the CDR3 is TGTGCCAGCAGCTTAGTAGGCGTCTCTAGCGGGGGGGCCTGGTATAATGAGCAGTTCTTC.

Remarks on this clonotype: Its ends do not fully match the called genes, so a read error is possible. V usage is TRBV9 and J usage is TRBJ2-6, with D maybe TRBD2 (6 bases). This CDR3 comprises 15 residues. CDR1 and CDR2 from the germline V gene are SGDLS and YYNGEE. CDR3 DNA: TGTACCAGCAGCCTTCGGGAGACTGGGGCCAACGTCCTGACTTTC. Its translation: CTSSLRETGANVLTF.

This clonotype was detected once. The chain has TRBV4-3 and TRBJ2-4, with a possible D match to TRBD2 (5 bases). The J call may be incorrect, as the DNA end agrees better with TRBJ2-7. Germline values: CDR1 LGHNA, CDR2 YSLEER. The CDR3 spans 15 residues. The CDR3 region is CASSQEEGSLYEQYF. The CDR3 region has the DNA TGCGCCAGCAGCCAAGAAGAGGGTAGCCTCTACGAGCAGTACTTC.

The CDR3 coding sequence is TGTGCCAGCAGCCTGCCGACCCATGGCTACACCTTC. Residues: CASSLPTHGYTF. The J gene is TRBJ1-2, the V gene TRBV7-9; D is unclear. Germline CDR1 is SEHNR and CDR2 is FQNEAQ (reference sequence). Trimming shortened V by 5 bases and J by 6 bases, and 10 bases separated the two germline ends. The CDR3 is 12 residues long.

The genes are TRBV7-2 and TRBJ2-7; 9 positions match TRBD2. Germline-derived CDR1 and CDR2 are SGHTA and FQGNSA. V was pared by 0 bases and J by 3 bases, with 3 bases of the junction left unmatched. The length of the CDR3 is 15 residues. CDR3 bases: TGTGCCAGCAGCTTAGCGGCGGGGGGGGACTACGAGCAGTACTTC. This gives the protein CASSLAAGGDYEQYF.

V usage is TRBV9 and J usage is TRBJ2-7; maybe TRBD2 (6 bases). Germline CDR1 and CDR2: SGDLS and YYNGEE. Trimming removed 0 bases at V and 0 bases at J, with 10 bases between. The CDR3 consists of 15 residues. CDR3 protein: CASSVAGGVSYEQYF. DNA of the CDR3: TGTGCCAGCAGCGTAGCTGGCGGGGTCTCCTACGAGCAGTACTTC.

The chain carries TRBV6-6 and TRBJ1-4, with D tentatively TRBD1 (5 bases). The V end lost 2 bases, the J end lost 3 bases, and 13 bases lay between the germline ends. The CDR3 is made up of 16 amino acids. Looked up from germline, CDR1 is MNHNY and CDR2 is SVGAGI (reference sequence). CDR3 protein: CASSYPTQGPNEKLFF. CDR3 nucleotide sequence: TGTGCCAGCAGTTACCCCACGCAGGGCCCTAATGAAAAACTGTTTTTT.

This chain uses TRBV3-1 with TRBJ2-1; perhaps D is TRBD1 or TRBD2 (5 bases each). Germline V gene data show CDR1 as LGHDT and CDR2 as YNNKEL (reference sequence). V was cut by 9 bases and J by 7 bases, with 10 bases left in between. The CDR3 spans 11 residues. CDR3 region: CASGGKNEQFF. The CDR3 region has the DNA TGTGCCAGTGGGGGTAAAAATGAGCAGTTCTTC.

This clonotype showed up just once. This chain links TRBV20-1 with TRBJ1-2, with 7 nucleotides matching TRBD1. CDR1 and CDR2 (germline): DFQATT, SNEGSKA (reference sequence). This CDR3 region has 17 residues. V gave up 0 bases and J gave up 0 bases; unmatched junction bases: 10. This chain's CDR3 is CSARDRGGTVSNYGYTF. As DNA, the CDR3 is TGCAGTGCTAGAGACAGGGGGGGGACCGTCTCTAACTATGGCTACACCTTC.

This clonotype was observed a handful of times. CDR3 coding DNA: TGCGCCAGCAGCGCCCCCGGGGCAGCCAAAAACATTCAGTACTTC. Residues: CASSAPGAAKNIQYF. The J gene is TRBJ2-7, the V gene TRBV5-1; D possibly uses TRBD1 or TRBD2 (5 bases each). The J call may not be correct, given that the DNA end is closer to TRBJ2-4. The CDR3 contains 15 residues. Germline values: CDR1 SGHRS, CDR2 YFSETQ.

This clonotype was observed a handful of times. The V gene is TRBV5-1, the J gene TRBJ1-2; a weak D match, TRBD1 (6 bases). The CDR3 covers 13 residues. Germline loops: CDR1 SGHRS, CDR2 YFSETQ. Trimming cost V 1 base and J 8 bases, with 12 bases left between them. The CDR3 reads CASSLNGGGGYTF. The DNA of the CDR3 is TGCGCCAGCAGCTTGAATGGGGGCGGCGGCTACACCTTC.

CDR3 in DNA: TGCAGCGTTGCCGGAGGGAAAAAGGGCTACGAGCAGTACTTC. Amino acids: CSVAGGKKGYEQYF. The gene calls are TRBV29-1 and TRBJ2-7; maybe TRBD2 (6 bases). The V end lost 4 bases, the J end lost 3 bases, and 16 bases lay between the germline ends. This CDR3 is built from 14 residues. The germline CDR1 and CDR2 sequences are SQVTM and ANQGSEA.

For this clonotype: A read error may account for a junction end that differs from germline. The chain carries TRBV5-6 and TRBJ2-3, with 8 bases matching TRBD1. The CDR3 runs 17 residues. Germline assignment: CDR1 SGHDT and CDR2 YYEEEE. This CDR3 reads CTSSSRSGQGRENTQYF. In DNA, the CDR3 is TGTACCAGCAGCTCCCGGTCCGGACAGGGACGTGAAAATACGCAGTATTTT.

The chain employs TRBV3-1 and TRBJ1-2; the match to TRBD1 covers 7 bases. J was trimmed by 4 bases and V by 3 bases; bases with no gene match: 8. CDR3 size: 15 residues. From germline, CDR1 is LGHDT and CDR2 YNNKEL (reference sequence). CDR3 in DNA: TGTGCCAGCAGCCAGGAGGACAGGCCATCCTATGGCTACACCTTC. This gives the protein CASSQEDRPSYGYTF.

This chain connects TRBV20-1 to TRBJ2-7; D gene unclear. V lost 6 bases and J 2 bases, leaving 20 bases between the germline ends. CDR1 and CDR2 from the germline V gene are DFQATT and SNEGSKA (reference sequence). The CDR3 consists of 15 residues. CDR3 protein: CSAAGPARSTYEQYF. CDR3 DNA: TGCAGTGCGGCTGGCCCCGCACGGTCCACCTACGAGCAGTACTTC.

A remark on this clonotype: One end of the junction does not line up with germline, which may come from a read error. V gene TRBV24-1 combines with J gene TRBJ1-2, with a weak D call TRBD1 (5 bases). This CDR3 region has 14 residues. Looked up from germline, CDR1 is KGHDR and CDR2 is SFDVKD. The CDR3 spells CATSRDPDDYGCTF. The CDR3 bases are TGTGCCACCAGCCGGGACCCTGATGACTATGGCTGCACCTTC.

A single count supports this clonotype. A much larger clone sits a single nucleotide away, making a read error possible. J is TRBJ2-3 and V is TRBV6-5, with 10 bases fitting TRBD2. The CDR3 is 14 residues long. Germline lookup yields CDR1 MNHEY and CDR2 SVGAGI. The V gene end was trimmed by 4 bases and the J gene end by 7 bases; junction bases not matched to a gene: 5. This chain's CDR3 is CASSSAGGRYTQYF. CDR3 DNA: TGTGCCAGCAGTTCAGCGGGAGGGCGGTATACGCAGTATTTT.

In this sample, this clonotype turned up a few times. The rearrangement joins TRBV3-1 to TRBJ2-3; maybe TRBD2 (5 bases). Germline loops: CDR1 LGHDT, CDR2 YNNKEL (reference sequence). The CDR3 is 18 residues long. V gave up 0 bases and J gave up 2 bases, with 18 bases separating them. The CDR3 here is CASSQDPLARTYTDTQYF. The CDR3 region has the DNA TGTGCCAGCAGCCAAGATCCCCTAGCCCGAACCTACACAGATACGCAGTATTTT.

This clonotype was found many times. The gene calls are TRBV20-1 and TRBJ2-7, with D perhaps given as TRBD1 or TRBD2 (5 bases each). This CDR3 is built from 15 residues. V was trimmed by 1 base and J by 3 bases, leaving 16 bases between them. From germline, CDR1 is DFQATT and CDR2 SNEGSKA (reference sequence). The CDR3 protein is CSARAKFRDVYEQYF. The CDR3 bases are TGCAGTGCTAGAGCCAAATTCCGGGACGTCTACGAGCAGTACTTC.

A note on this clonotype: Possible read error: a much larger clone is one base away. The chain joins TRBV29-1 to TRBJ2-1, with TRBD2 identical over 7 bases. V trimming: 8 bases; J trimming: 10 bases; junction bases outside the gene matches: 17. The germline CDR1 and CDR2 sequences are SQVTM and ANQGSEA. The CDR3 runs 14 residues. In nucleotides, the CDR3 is TGCAGCCATCATGGGGGGGTCATCTTTTACGAGCAGTTCTTC. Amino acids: CSHHGGVIFYEQFF.

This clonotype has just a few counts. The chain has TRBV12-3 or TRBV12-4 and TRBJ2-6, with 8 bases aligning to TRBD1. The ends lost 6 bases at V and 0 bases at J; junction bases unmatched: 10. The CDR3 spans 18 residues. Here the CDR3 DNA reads TGTGCCAGCAGGGGCGGGGACAGGCCCAACTCTGGGGCCAACGTCCTGACTTTC. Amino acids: CASRGGDRPNSGANVLTF.